The clone carrying this TCR beta chain occurred a few times. Its antigen is as yet unknown. The sample comes from a study of T-cell memory formation after mild COVID-19. Study details: TCR clusters were mostly confined to one donor each. Study-wide points: Shrinking CD4+ clones were chiefly CM and EM; CD8+ ones were chiefly EMRA. There were some responding clones in pre-infection memory, which suggested that cross-reactive memory had joined. Nothing showed for sure that second-wave clones peaking on day 37 were SARS-CoV-2 specific.

TCRdb used MiXCR to reprocess the 5' RACE reads, holding one entry per CDR3 protein. The sample includes around 250,000 distinct CDR3 sequences, roughly a tenth of them seen just once. Sequenced: PBMCs or a T cell subset sorted from them (not recorded which). The origin of this receptor is a man aged 18-30 years who had mild COVID-19 (a few samples of this study predate the infection). Cell type and time point are not known.

This CDR3 reads CASSYGHKKGYEQYF. The CDR3 coding sequence is TGTGCCAGCAGTTATGGACATAAGAAGGGTTACGAGCAGTACTTC. The chain couples TRBV6-5 to TRBJ2-7; weak D call: TRBD1 (5 bases). Per germline, CDR1 MNHEY and CDR2 SVGAGI. V gave up 3 bases and J gave up 4 bases, with 16 bases separating them. The CDR3 is 15 amino acids.